The subject of this entry is one TCR beta chain. Its antigen is unidentified. It was with 60 Vbeta and 13 Jbeta primers that the PCR ran. Clones were read by immunoSEQ multiplex PCR, and TCRdb kept only the in-frame ones, dropping some. The sample yields more than 110,000 clones, 79% seen once. V shed 0 bases and J shed 8 bases, with 15 bases lying between them. This CDR3 comprises 16 residues. Germline V gene sequence: CDR1 SGHRS, CDR2 YFSETQ. The sample comes from a study of cytomegalovirus exposure and HLA in healthy donors. Across the study: In terms of ancestry, the Caucasian-associated cluster contained roughly 80% of the roughly 400 genotyped donors.

Broader study findings: Rarity marked most TCR sequences, yet some public TCRs occurred in many donors. Most CMV-associated TCR beta chains were later found to appear HLA-restricted. Sequencing artifact likely explains a cluster of highly shared sequence variants.

The TCR sequence derives from a young man in good health and CMV-seronegative. The sample was PBMCs. V is TRBV5-1 and J is TRBJ1-6, with D possibly TRBD1 on 6 matching bases. The CDR3 DNA follows: TGCGCCAGCAGCTTGGGTCTGCGGGGGCTCTATTCACCCCTCCACTTT. It yields the protein CASSLGLRGLYSPLHF.